These 22 T cell receptor beta chains share one sample of origin, sequenced in a study of Graves' ophthalmopathy and Graves' hyperthyroidism. CDR3 regions of TCR beta were amplified from RNA transcripts. HTBI-primed RT-PCR formed the first round, and a multiplex PCR formed the second. TCRdb called the multiplex PCR reads again in MiXCR, with one record for every CDR3 protein. Of around 590,000 distinct CDR3 sequences listed, about 40% are singletons. Sequencing input: peripheral blood or thyroid tissue (not recorded which). Receptor source: an adult man with Graves' hyperthyroidism.

The table lists this clonotype with many counts. The chain joins TRBV19 to TRBJ2-7; D is perhaps TRBD2 (5 bases). This CDR3 is 15 amino acids long. With 5 bases removed from V and 3 bases from J, the gap between germline ends came to 17 bases. Germline assignment: CDR1 LNHDA and CDR2 SQIVND (reference sequence). The CDR3 DNA sequence: TGTGCCAGTAGTCCTCGGGGTAGCGCATACTACGAGCAGTACTTC. Encoded protein: CASSPRGSAYYEQYF.

The genes are TRBV9 and TRBJ2-5; perhaps TRBD2 as D (7 bases). The V gene lost 2 bases and the J gene lost 4 bases, with 15 bases spanning the gap. The germline gives CDR1 SGDLS, CDR2 YYNGEE. The CDR3 totals 15 residues. The CDR3 nucleotides read TGTGCCAGCAGCGTCCAGGGGTCGGGGGGAGAGACCCAGTACTTC. Translating it yields CASSVQGSGGETQYF.

The rearrangement uses TRBV7-9 and TRBJ1-4; 12 bases fit TRBD1. In germline, CDR1 is SEHNR, CDR2 FQNEAQ (reference sequence). The CDR3 has 14 amino acids. Trimming took 8 bases from V and 11 from J; bases not matched to a gene: 9. The CDR3 loop reads CASGSGTGGMKLFF. The CDR3 bases are TGTGCCAGCGGGTCCGGGACAGGGGGCATGAAACTGTTTTTT.

The chain joins TRBV7-2 to TRBJ2-5, with 10 bases that match TRBD1. CDR1 and CDR2 (germline): SGHTA, FQGNSA. V dropped 4 bases and J dropped 2; count of bases not matched to a gene: 7. The length of the CDR3 is 16 residues. CDR3 sequence reads: CASSSDRGHLQETQYF. CDR3 DNA: TGTGCCAGCAGCTCAGACAGGGGGCATCTACAAGAGACCCAGTACTTC.

The V gene is TRBV29-1, the J gene TRBJ2-7; D remains ambiguous. Germline CDR1 reads SQVTM; CDR2 reads ANQGSEA. The CDR3 length is 14 residues. The V end was cut by 6 bases, the J end by 0 bases, with 15 bases between. The CDR3 nucleotides are TGCAGCGTGGCAAGGAGTCTATACTCCTACGAGCAGTACTTC. It is translated as CSVARSLYSYEQYF.

This clonotype was observed at least ten times. The chain joins TRBV10-3 to TRBJ2-2, with D possibly TRBD1 on 6 matching bases. Germline CDR1 reads ENHRY; CDR2 reads SYGVKD. This CDR3 has 13 amino acids. The V end was cut by 10 bases, the J end by 3 bases, with 12 bases between. The CDR3 nucleotides read TGTGCCACCACCGGACAGTACACCGGGGAGCTGTTTTTT. Translated, it gives CATTGQYTGELFF.

The rearrangement links TRBV20-1 to TRBJ2-7; 7 bases are shared with TRBD1. Germline values: CDR1 DFQATT, CDR2 SNEGSKA (reference sequence). The CDR3 consists of 14 residues. V lost 3 bases to trimming and J lost 2 bases; unmatched junction nucleotides: 7. CDR3 in amino acids: CSASGGTVAYEQYF. The CDR3 DNA reads as TGCAGTGCTAGCGGTGGGACAGTGGCCTACGAGCAGTACTTC.

This clonotype occurred a few times. The rearrangement links TRBV3-1 to TRBJ2-5; D gene unclear. Germline CDR1 and CDR2: LGHDT and YNNKEL (reference sequence). The CDR3 contains 15 residues. V dropped 1 base and J dropped 1 base, with 10 bases sitting between them. Written as DNA, the CDR3 is TGTGCCAGCAGCCAAGGCAACAGCTTCCAAGAGACCCAGTACTTC. It encodes CASSQGNSFQETQYF.

The V gene is TRBV2, the J gene TRBJ1-2, with D unclear. V dropped 6 bases and J dropped 2 bases, with 13 bases sitting between them. This CDR3 has 14 residues. In germline, CDR1 is SNHLY, CDR2 FYNNEI. The DNA of the CDR3 is TGTGCCAGCAGGGAGACTAGCGGGAACTATGGCTACACCTTC. Translating it yields CASRETSGNYGYTF. Drawing the rest from reference TRBV2 and TRBJ1-2, the complete variable domain is EPEVTQTPSHQVTQMGQEVILRCVPISNHLYFYWYRQILGQKVEFLVSFYNNEISEKSEIFDDQFSVERPDGSNFTLKIRSTKLEDSAMYFCASRETSGNYGYTFGSGTRLTVV.

To note about this clonotype: A much larger clone differs by one base, so this may be a read error. This chain connects TRBV2 to TRBJ1-4, with 7 bases that match TRBD1. The CDR3 length is 15 residues. J gave up 10 bases and V 6 bases, and 14 bases lay outside the gene matches. Per germline, CDR1 SNHLY and CDR2 FYNNEI. The CDR3, as DNA: TGTGCCAGCAGCGTGCCCCCACAGGGGAGGGTAAAACTGTTTTTT. Protein product: CASSVPPQGRVKLFF.

The chain couples TRBV20-1 to TRBJ1-6; no firm D call. CDR3 length equals 10 residues. Germline-derived CDR1 and CDR2 are DFQATT and SNEGSKA (reference sequence). Trimming stripped 0 bases from V and 11 bases from J, with 2 bases between. Here the CDR3 reads CSARDPPLHF. Written as DNA, the CDR3 is TGCAGTGCTAGAGATCCACCCCTCCACTTT.

This clonotype was detected many times. The junction shows a germline mismatch at one end, possibly a read error. The J gene is TRBJ2-2, the V gene TRBV7-7, with TRBD1 identical over 7 bases. The V gene's germline CDR1 is SSHAT and CDR2 FNYEAQ (reference sequence). This CDR3 comprises 16 residues. CDR3 coding DNA: TGTGCTAGCAGCTTATCTACAGGGGCGAACACCGGGGAGCTGTTTTTT. It translates to CASSLSTGANTGELFF.

About this clonotype itself: One base away lies a much larger clone, so this may be a sequencing read error. The V and J genes are TRBV2 and TRBJ2-5, with 7 bases that match TRBD1. The CDR3 sequence is 14 residues long. The germline CDR1 and CDR2 sequences are SNHLY and FYNNEI. The V and J ends lost 4 bases and 7 bases, in that order; junction bases with no gene match: 9. CDR3 region: CASSAPTGMGTQYF. CDR3 DNA: TGTGCCAGCAGTGCGCCGACAGGGATGGGGACCCAGTACTTC.

The chain carries TRBV3-1 and TRBJ2-2; 13 bases map to TRBD2. The junction had 15 bases not matched to a gene; V was cut back by 5 bases and J by 6 bases. CDR1 is LGHDT, CDR2 YNNKEL, per germline (reference sequence). The CDR3 totals 19 residues. This chain's CDR3 is CASSTRTSGGHMTSGELFF. CDR3 DNA sequence: TGTGCCAGCAGCACCCGGACTAGCGGGGGCCACATGACATCCGGGGAGCTGTTTTTT.

V and J are TRBV7-6 and TRBJ2-3, with D maybe TRBD1 (5 bases). V was pared by 1 base and J by 3 bases, with 8 bases between. The CDR3 is 14 residues long. CDR1 and CDR2 (germline): SGHVS, FNYEAQ. DNA for the CDR3: TGTGCCAGCAGCTTAGGGGGCCAGACAGATACGCAGTATTTT. It translates to CASSLGGQTDTQYF.

Concerning this clonotype itself: Likely a read error: the CDR3 ends without its conserved phenylalanine or tryptophan. This chain joins TRBV4-3 and TRBJ1-1; 7 bases map to TRBD1. CDR3 size: 14 residues. Germline V gene lookup returns CDR1 LGHNA and CDR2 YSLEER. V gave up 2 bases and J gave up 0 bases; unmatched junction bases: 0. The CDR3 sequence is CASSQQGVNTEAFS. The CDR3 DNA reads as TGCGCCAGCAGCCAACAGGGGGTGAACACTGAAGCTTTCTCT.

The chain has TRBV12-3 or TRBV12-4 and TRBJ2-7; 7 nucleotides align to TRBD1. V lost 6 bases and J lost 2; bases outside the gene matches: 10. CDR3 length: 15 residues. CDR3 DNA sequence: TGTGCCAGCAGCCTCCTCGGGACAGACCCCTACGAGCAGTACTTC. Translated, it gives CASSLLGTDPYEQYF.

This clonotype has at least ten counts. The genes are TRBV25-1 and TRBJ1-1; perhaps TRBD1 as D (5 bases). The CDR3 is 15 amino acids. The germline V and J ends were trimmed by 2 bases and 0 bases, with 10 bases remaining between them. Germline V gives CDR1 MGHDK, CDR2 SYGVNS. CDR3 region: CASSEEPTVNTEAFF. The CDR3 DNA sequence: TGTGCCAGCAGTGAAGAGCCGACAGTGAACACTGAAGCTTTCTTT.

This rearrangement joins TRBV7-8 to TRBJ1-6; D might be TRBD1 (5 bases). The CDR3 has 15 residues. The V gene lost 7 bases and the J gene lost 9 bases, with 19 bases spanning the gap. Germline lookup yields CDR1 SGHVS and CDR2 FQNEAQ. CDR3 DNA: TGTGCCAGCACCTGGTCATCCCCGGGGCTTTCACCCCTCCACTTT. It is translated as CASTWSSPGLSPLHF. Full variable domain (outside the CDR3, taken from reference TRBV7-8 and TRBJ1-6): GAGVSQSPRYKVAKRGQDVALRCDPISGHVSLFWYQQALGQGPEFLTYFQNEAQLDKSGLPSDRFFAERPEGSVSTLKIQRTQQEDSAVYLCASTWSSPGLSPLHFGNGTRLTVT.

In its sample, this clonotype was seen many times. This sequence joins TRBV2 and TRBJ2-5; D is undetermined. This CDR3 has 13 amino acids. Germline values: CDR1 SNHLY, CDR2 FYNNEI. The V end was cut by 5 bases, the J end by 9 bases, with 16 bases between. CDR3 bases: TGTGCCAGCAGTTCTCCGACCCATTGGGCCCAGTACTTC. As protein: CASSSPTHWAQYF.

This clonotype was recorded a few times. The chain employs TRBV7-9 and TRBJ2-7; D gene ambiguous. This CDR3 contains 15 residues. Germline CDR1 SEHNR, CDR2 FQNEAQ (reference sequence). Deletions cut 3 bases from V and 1 base from J, with 13 bases between. CDR3 residues: CASSFFQDPSYEQYF. CDR3 coding DNA: TGTGCCAGCAGCTTTTTCCAGGATCCGTCCTACGAGCAGTACTTC.

There are a few counts of this clonotype. The rearrangement joins TRBV3-1 to TRBJ2-5; D call uncertain. The V end was cut by 1 base, the J end by 4 bases, with 10 bases between. This CDR3 spans 14 amino acids. The germline V gene encodes CDR1 LGHDT and CDR2 YNNKEL (reference sequence). CDR3 protein: CASSQGLGRETQYF. The DNA for the CDR3 is TGTGCCAGCAGCCAAGGTCTGGGCAGAGAGACCCAGTACTTC.